The TCR delta chain under discussion was sequenced for a study of gamma delta lymphoproliferative disorders and STAT genes. Study details: Delta-chain libraries followed the EuroClonality-NGS standard operating procedure. Study results and caveats: Low-frequency NGS calls may be less specific, so public or private leukemic clones need confirmation. Apart from a couple of gamma clonotypes, major patient clonotypes were public. In whole-repertoire clustering, gamma separated patients from controls, unlike delta.

PBMCs from patients and controls supplied the genomic DNA for sequencing. The length of the CDR3 is 18 residues. V trimming: 1 base; J trimming: 4 bases; junction bases outside the gene matches: 12. The germline CDR1 and CDR2 sequences are GEAIGNYY and EKD. As regards this clone: Its antigen is undetermined. A read error is likely here: a far larger clone is one base away. Different DNA sequences within this sample yield the same CDR3.

TCRdb processed the multiplex PCR reads again with the CATT caller. The repertoire has fewer than 3,500 delta-chain clones, more than 0.95% of them found once; the top ten carry 15% to 20%. The sample comprised blood. The chain recombines TRDV2 with TRDJ1, with 12 bases matching TRDD3. The source is a human donor in good health. The CDR3, as DNA: TGTGCCTGTGACACTGTCGTGGGCTGGGGGATACGAAGCGATAAACTCATCTTT. It is translated as CACDTVVGWGIRSDKLIF.